This T cell receptor (beta chain) was sequenced for a study of OX40 agonist ivuxolimab in advanced cancers. About the study: Treatment of patients was with ivuxolimab, an agonistic anti-OX40 (CD134) antibody. Partial responses occurred in three patients (one hepatocellular carcinoma, two cutaneous melanoma). Participants, 75% to 90% male, averaged roughly 59 years of age, ranging from roughly 20 to 85.

Assay used: immunoSEQ multiplex PCR; TCRdb lists only in-frame clones, some missing. The sample holds around 60,000 clones, about 89% seen once. The cohort excluded patients with autoimmune disease history or systemic immunosuppression. The CDR3 is 14 residues long. Specimen: CD4+ or CD8+ T cells sorted from blood, collected in a trial of the OX40 agonist ivuxolimab. This chain joins TRBV12-2 and TRBJ2-7; TRBD2 reflects the table's D call only, with no check against the DNA. TRBV12-2 counts as a pseudogene. The origin of this receptor is an adult with an advanced solid tumor such as melanoma, head and neck, liver or kidney cancer. The CDR3 nucleotides are TGTGCAAGTCGCGCCAGCGGGAGAGACAACGAGCAGTACTTC. The encoded protein is CASRASGRDNEQYF.